This note documents a single T cell receptor beta chain sequence. Method: immunoSEQ multiplex PCR; TCRdb's copy keeps in-frame clones and lacks some. The table includes about 240,000 clones, about 90% detected once. The data stem from a study of blood T cell repertoires in COVID-19. Study information: Sources were T cells, B-cell-depleted T cells, or PBMCs; the material itself was cDNA or gDNA.

CDR1 SGHNT and CDR2 YYREEE come from the germline V gene (reference sequence). Deletions cut 4 bases from V and 4 bases from J, with 9 bases between. There are 13 residues in the CDR3. The sequence was collected from a man in his fifties or sixties who had recovered from COVID-19. Sequences were obtained from peripheral blood. The V and J genes are TRBV5-4 and TRBJ2-1; D may be TRBD2 (5 bases). The CDR3 region has the DNA TGTGCCAGCAGCACTCGGGGTTACAATGAGCAGTTCTTC. This gives the protein CASSTRGYNEQFF.